The clone carrying this T cell receptor (beta chain) showed up many times. What it recognizes is unknown. This sample is drawn from a study of spatial heterogeneity in lung cancer. Sample time point: sample taken at primary tumor resection. TCRdb called the 5' RACE reads again in MiXCR, with one record for every CDR3 protein. The data contain 10,000 to 15,000 distinct CDR3 sequences, 6.6% of them singletons. General study points: Counts of expanded alpha and beta TCRs within tumors tracked the tumor nonsynonymous mutation count.

V lost 3 bases and J 1 base, leaving 9 bases between the germline ends. The CDR3 is 14 residues long. Germline CDR1 reads MNHEY; CDR2 reads SMNVEV (reference sequence). The material sequenced was lung tumor tissue, taken at surgery. The rearrangement links TRBV27 to TRBJ2-5; D remains unclear. The source of this sequence is a female donor with early-stage non-small cell lung cancer. The CDR3 protein is CASSFGSSQETQYF. DNA for the CDR3: TGTGCCAGCAGTTTCGGATCCAGCCAAGAGACCCAGTACTTC.